Shown below are 28 T cell receptor beta chains from a single sample sequenced in a study of blood T cell repertoires in COVID-19. Produced via immunoSEQ multiplex PCR; TCRdb's table is partial and in-frame only. The data hold approximately 440,000 clones, with roughly 87% observed a single time. Specimen: PBMCs or T cells enriched from blood (not recorded which). The receptors stem from a woman aged 18-29 years who had recovered from COVID-19.

V is TRBV6-5 and J is TRBJ2-5, with D hard to call. V was clipped by 0 bases and J by 6 bases, with 5 bases between them. From germline, CDR1 is MNHEY and CDR2 SVGAGI. The CDR3 spans 12 residues. CDR3 amino acids: CASSYSRQTQYF. The CDR3 DNA is TGTGCCAGCAGTTACTCGAGGCAGACCCAGTACTTC.

The chain carries TRBV5-4 and TRBJ2-7, with TRBD2 as a possible D gene (5 bases). Germline CDR1 SGHNT, CDR2 YYREEE (reference sequence). V gave up 2 bases and J gave up 6 bases, with 9 bases separating them. CDR3 length: 12 residues. The CDR3 loop reads CASSFGLGEQYF. The CDR3 DNA sequence: TGTGCCAGCAGCTTCGGACTGGGCGAGCAGTACTTC.

The rearrangement joins TRBV5-6 to TRBJ1-1, with D maybe TRBD1 (5 bases). Germline V gives CDR1 SGHDT, CDR2 YYEEEE. The CDR3 totals 15 residues. V lost 3 bases, J lost 1 base, and 13 bases lay in between. CDR3 nucleotides: TGTGCCAGCAGCTGGACACGTTTTGAGAACACTGAAGCTTTCTTT. It specifies CASSWTRFENTEAFF.

J is TRBJ2-5 and V is TRBV19; TRBD2 agrees at 9 bases. This CDR3 has 14 amino acids. V trimming: 6 bases; J trimming: 7 bases; junction bases outside the gene matches: 9. From germline, CDR1 is LNHDA and CDR2 SQIVND (reference sequence). The CDR3, as DNA: TGTGCCAGTAGGGGACTAGCCGGGGGTGGGACCCAGTACTTC. Its translation: CASRGLAGGGTQYF.

In the case of this clone: At one boundary the junction diverges from the germline segment, which might be a read error. The chain links TRBV19 to TRBJ1-2; D perhaps matches TRBD1 (6 bases). The germline V gene encodes CDR1 LNHDA and CDR2 SQIVND (reference sequence). The CDR3 covers 13 residues. CDR3 residues: CASSLGAQSGYTF. CDR3 DNA: TGTGCTAGTAGTTTGGGGGCGCAGAGTGGCTACACCTTC.

CDR3 region: CASSYDRDTEAFF. In DNA, the CDR3 is TGTGCCAGCAGTTACGACAGGGACACTGAAGCTTTCTTT. J is TRBJ1-1 and V is TRBV6-5; 7 bases match TRBD1. Per the germline V gene, CDR1 is MNHEY and CDR2 is SVGAGI. The CDR3 is 13 residues long. Losses at the gene ends were 2 bases for V and 3 bases for J; bases not matched to a gene: 0.

V and J are TRBV4-1 and TRBJ1-2, with 10 bases matching TRBD1. The CDR3 contains 16 residues. CDR1 is MGHRA, CDR2 YSYEKL, per germline. V was clipped by 1 base and J by 4 bases; unmatched bases: 6. CDR3 nucleotide sequence: TGCGCCAGCAGCCAAGTGTTTAGGGACAGGGGCTATGGCTACACCTTC. Translated, it gives CASSQVFRDRGYGYTF.

This clone was counted a single time. The genes are TRBV5-1 and TRBJ2-5; 7 nucleotides line up with TRBD2. The CDR3 consists of 14 residues. CDR1 is SGHRS and CDR2 is YFSETQ in the germline V gene. With V trimmed by 4 bases and J by 2 bases, 5 bases remained unmatched. DNA of the CDR3: TGCGCCAGCAGCCAGCGGGGAGGGCAAGAGACCCAGTACTTC. Its translation is CASSQRGGQETQYF.

V gene TRBV18 combines with J gene TRBJ1-6; unclear D gene. V lost 1 base and J lost 5, with 9 bases in between. The germline V gene has CDR1 KGHSH and CDR2 LQKENI. There are 15 residues in the CDR3. The CDR3 here is CASSPQGVHNSPLHF. The CDR3 DNA sequence: TGTGCCAGCTCACCACAGGGAGTCCATAATTCACCCCTCCACTTT.

This chain uses TRBV12-5 with TRBJ1-3; the D gene is possibly TRBD1 (5 bases). Germline loops: CDR1 LGHNT, CDR2 FRNRAP. Trimming removed 1 base from V and 0 bases from J, with 13 bases in between. CDR3 length: 17 amino acids. Here the CDR3 DNA reads TGTGCTAGTGGTTTGGCCGTGACAGACGCCTCTGGAAACACCATATATTTT. This codes for CASGLAVTDASGNTIYF.

The chain recombines TRBV5-4 with TRBJ2-5; D gene ambiguous. CDR1 and CDR2 from the germline V gene are SGHNT and YYREEE (reference sequence). The germline V and J ends were trimmed by 0 bases and 0 bases, with 3 bases remaining between them. The CDR3 is 13 residues long. The CDR3 protein is CASSLADQETQYF. The DNA of the CDR3 is TGTGCCAGCAGCTTGGCAGACCAAGAGACCCAGTACTTC.

The chain uses TRBV15 and TRBJ2-2, with 7 positions matching TRBD1. This CDR3 is 15 amino acids long. Losses at the gene ends were 1 base for V and 5 bases for J; bases not matched to a gene: 4. Germline CDR1 reads LNHNV; CDR2 reads YYDKDF (reference sequence). This CDR3 reads CATSRVQGSTGELFF. The CDR3 nucleotides read TGTGCCACCAGCAGAGTACAGGGGTCAACCGGGGAGCTGTTTTTT.

The rearrangement links TRBV5-6 to TRBJ1-4; D not certain. Trimming pared 3 bases from V and 4 bases from J, leaving 13 bases between. This CDR3 comprises 15 residues. Per germline, CDR1 SGHDT and CDR2 YYEEEE. The CDR3, as DNA: TGTGCCAGCAGCTATTCCTCGGTTCTTAATGAAAAACTGTTTTTT. Translation gives CASSYSSVLNEKLFF.

The chain is built from TRBV5-5 and TRBJ2-7, with unresolved D. The ends were cut back, 2 bases at V and 2 bases at J, with 8 bases in the middle. The V gene's germline CDR1 is SGHKS and CDR2 YYEKEE (reference sequence). This CDR3 is 13 amino acids long. CDR3 DNA sequence: TGTGCCAGCAGCTTTGAGTCTCCCTACGAGCAGTACTTC. It is translated as CASSFESPYEQYF.

The rearrangement links TRBV3-1 (or the pseudogene TRBV3-2) to TRBJ1-3; D perhaps matches TRBD1 (6 bases). This CDR3 contains 14 residues. Germline V gives CDR1 LGHDT, CDR2 YNNKEL (reference sequence). Trimming left V 5 bases short and J 8 bases short, with 16 bases between. CDR3 sequence: CASSDRFSGDTIYF. CDR3 in DNA: TGTGCCAGCAGCGACAGATTTTCAGGGGACACCATATATTTT.

This chain links TRBV7-9 with TRBJ1-6; D is unresolved. Between the trimmed V and J ends, which lost 5 bases and 11 bases, there was a span of 19 bases. The germline V gene has CDR1 SEHNR and CDR2 FQNEAQ (reference sequence). The CDR3 is 15 residues long. In nucleotides, the CDR3 is TGTGCCAGCAGCCCCCCTAGCGTCGGCGATCCACCCCTCCACTTT. Protein sequence: CASSPPSVGDPPLHF.

This clone showed up just once. The gene calls are TRBV5-6 and TRBJ1-4; 10 bases map to TRBD1. The CDR3 has 17 amino acids. V shed 6 bases, J shed 0 bases, and the junction held 8 bases outside the gene matches. Germline-derived CDR1 and CDR2 are SGHDT and YYEEEE. The CDR3 protein is CASTQTGGIATNEKLFF. CDR3 DNA sequence: TGTGCCAGCACCCAGACAGGGGGCATCGCAACTAATGAAAAACTGTTTTTT.

The chain has TRBV5-6 and TRBJ1-6; 9 bases line up with TRBD1. CDR1 SGHDT and CDR2 YYEEEE come from the germline V gene. The CDR3 loop spans 16 amino acids. Trimming removed 4 bases from V and 9 bases from J; junction bases left unmatched: 11. The CDR3 DNA is TGTGCCAGCAGCCTGAGGGTTACGGACAGGGGTTCACCCCTCCACTTT. Protein: CASSLRVTDRGSPLHF.

The V gene is TRBV6-5, the J gene TRBJ1-5; tentative D call: TRBD1 (5 bases). The CDR3 has 14 residues. V was clipped by 8 bases and J by 2 bases, with 13 bases between them. Germline-derived CDR1 and CDR2 are MNHEY and SVGAGI. The CDR3 DNA reads TGTGCCAGCCAGGCGGGGCAGGGCAATCAGCCCCAGCATTTT. It specifies CASQAGQGNQPQHF.

The rearrangement joins TRBV12-3 or TRBV12-4 to TRBJ2-7; 9 bases are shared with TRBD1. The CDR3 is 13 residues long. With 1 base clipped from V and 13 bases from J, the junction kept 8 bases outside the gene matches. In DNA, the CDR3 is TGTGCCAGCAGTTTAGAGGGGACAGGGAAAGTTTACTTC. Residues: CASSLEGTGKVYF.

In its sample, this clone was seen a few times. Additional DNA sequences in this sample encode the identical CDR3. The chain combines TRBV7-2 with TRBJ2-3; no clear D gene. Germline values: CDR1 SGHTA, CDR2 FQGNSA. V lost 1 base and J 6 bases, leaving 8 bases between the germline ends. The CDR3 is made up of 13 amino acids. DNA of the CDR3: TGTGCCAGCAGCTTAGTCAGCGCGGATACGCAGTATTTT. Amino acid sequence: CASSLVSADTQYF. The full variable domain, completed using reference TRBV7-2 and TRBJ2-3, is GAGVSQSPSNKVTEKGKDVELRCDPISGHTALYWYRQSLGQGLEFLIYFQGNSAPDKSGLPSDRFSAERTGGSVSTLTIQRTQQEDSAVYLCASSLVSADTQYFGPGTRLTVL.

With regard to this clone: Other DNA variants within this sample encode the same CDR3. Here the CDR3 DNA reads TGCGCCAGCAGCCTGACAGGGGGCTCTGGAAACACCATATATTTT. Its translation: CASSLTGGSGNTIYF. The V gene is TRBV5-1, the J gene TRBJ1-3, with 9 nucleotides matching TRBD1. Germline V CDR1 and CDR2: SGHRS, YFSETQ. The CDR3 has 15 amino acids. Trimming took 4 bases from V and 0 from J; bases not matched to a gene: 2.

The chain uses TRBV27 and TRBJ1-2, with D possibly being TRBD1 (5 bases). The CDR3 totals 16 residues. Trimming left V 0 bases short and J 7 bases short, with 18 bases between. The V gene's germline CDR1 is MNHEY and CDR2 SMNVEV (reference sequence). Here the CDR3 reads CASSLSWGGIASGYTF. The CDR3, as DNA: TGTGCCAGCAGTTTATCGTGGGGGGGAATTGCGAGTGGCTACACCTTC.

This chain connects TRBV19 to TRBJ1-1; TRBD1 aligns across 7 bases. After removal of 4 bases from V and 4 bases from J, the junction contained 3 bases not matched to a gene. This CDR3 spans 13 amino acids. Germline-derived CDR1 and CDR2 are LNHDA and SQIVND (reference sequence). In DNA form, the CDR3 reads TGTGCCAGTAGTAAACAGGGGAGCACTGAAGCTTTCTTT. It is translated as CASSKQGSTEAFF.

V gene TRBV24-1 combines with J gene TRBJ2-3, with 7 bases that match TRBD1. After removal of 2 bases from V and 0 bases from J, the junction contained 4 bases not matched to a gene. This CDR3 has 16 amino acids. Germline CDR1 reads KGHDR; CDR2 reads SFDVKD. The chain's CDR3 is CATSDSVTGSTDTQYF. The CDR3 nucleotides read TGTGCCACCAGTGATTCCGTGACAGGGAGCACAGATACGCAGTATTTT.

The chain has TRBV5-6 and TRBJ1-4; 11 nucleotides match TRBD1. The length of the CDR3 is 14 residues. Trimming removed 3 bases from V and 8 bases from J; junction bases left unmatched: 3. Germline V lookup: CDR1 SGHDT, CDR2 YYEEEE. The CDR3: CASSWTGGREKLFF. The CDR3, as DNA: TGTGCCAGCAGCTGGACAGGGGGCCGAGAAAAACTGTTTTTT.

The rearrangement links TRBV30 to TRBJ2-2; D possibly corresponds to TRBD2 (7 bases). CDR1 is GTSNPN, CDR2 SVGIG, per germline (reference sequence). Between the trimmed V and J ends, which lost 2 bases and 6 bases, there was a span of 13 bases. The CDR3 is 14 amino acids. DNA for the CDR3: TGTGCCTGGAGTTCTAGGGGGGGGTCCGGGGAGCTGTTTTTT. Amino acid sequence: CAWSSRGGSGELFF.

This clone was found once. J is TRBJ1-5 and V is TRBV19; 8 bases fit TRBD1. The CDR3 sequence is 18 residues long. V shed 1 base and J 4 bases; nucleotides not matched to a gene: 12. Germline assignment: CDR1 LNHDA and CDR2 SQIVND (reference sequence). The CDR3 DNA follows: TGTGCCAGTAGTATAGGACAGGGGAGAAGCCCGGGGAATCAGCCCCAGCATTTT. It translates to CASSIGQGRSPGNQPQHF.